The clone carrying this T cell receptor (beta chain) came up a few times. There are 13 residues in the CDR3. The germline gives CDR1 DFQATT, CDR2 SNEGSKA (reference sequence). This sample is drawn from a study of T-cell reconstitution after alpha-beta-depleted transplantation in children. The TCRbeta library was prepared with unique molecular identifiers. TCRdb re-derived calls from the PCR reads in MiXCR, one entry per CDR3 protein. The repertoire holds over 400,000 distinct CDR3 sequences, under 15% seen once, with more than 5.5% in the top ten. The specimen was PBMCs from the stem cell graft donor, collected from the stem cell graft. The rearrangement links TRBV20-1 to TRBJ2-5; the D is unclear. The origin of this receptor is a human donor who donated a stem cell graft to a child with combined immunodeficiency. CDR3 protein: CSILLGSSETQYF. The CDR3 DNA reads TGCAGCATTTTACTTGGATCTTCGGAGACCCAGTACTTC.